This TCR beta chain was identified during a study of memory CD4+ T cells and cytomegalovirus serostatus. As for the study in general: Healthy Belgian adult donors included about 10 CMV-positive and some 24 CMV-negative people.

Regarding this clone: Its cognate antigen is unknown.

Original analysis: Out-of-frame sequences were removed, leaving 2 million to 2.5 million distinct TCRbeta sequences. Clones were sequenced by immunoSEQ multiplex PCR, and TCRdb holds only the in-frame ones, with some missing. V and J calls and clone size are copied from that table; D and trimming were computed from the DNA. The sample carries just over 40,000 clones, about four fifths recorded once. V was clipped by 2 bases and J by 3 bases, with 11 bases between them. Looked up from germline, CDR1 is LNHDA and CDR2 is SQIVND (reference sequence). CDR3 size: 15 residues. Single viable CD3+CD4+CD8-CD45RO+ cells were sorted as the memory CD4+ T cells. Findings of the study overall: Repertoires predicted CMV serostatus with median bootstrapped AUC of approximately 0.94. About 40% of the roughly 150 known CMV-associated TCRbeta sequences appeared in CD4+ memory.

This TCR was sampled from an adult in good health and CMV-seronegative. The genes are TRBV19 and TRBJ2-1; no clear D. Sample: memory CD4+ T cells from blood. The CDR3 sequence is CASSIRRKLYNEQFF. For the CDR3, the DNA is TGTGCCAGTAGTATAAGGCGGAAACTCTACAATGAGCAGTTCTTC.